Listed here is a single T cell receptor (beta chain). Its target is not known. These data belong to a study of post-analysis software for immune sequencing data. Findings and limits, study-wide: Five or six TRBV segments, TRBV5-6, TRBV5-1 and TRBV20-1 among them, were found more frequent in patients than controls.

Germline CDR1 SGHKS, CDR2 YYEKEE (reference sequence). Trimming pared 7 bases from V and 2 bases from J, leaving 12 bases between. The CDR3 totals 13 residues. The TCR beta cDNA libraries contained unique molecular identifiers. Each CDR3 protein is one row after TCRdb ran MiXCR on the PCR reads. The sample contains approximately 570,000 distinct CDR3 sequences, 40% to 50% of which appear only once. The source is a girl under 18 with multiple sclerosis. This chain uses TRBV5-5 with TRBJ2-5; D assignment may be TRBD1 or TRBD2 (5 bases each). The source material was blood. CDR3 sequence: CASHRDPQETQYF. The CDR3 region has the DNA TGTGCCAGCCATCGGGACCCGCAAGAGACCCAGTACTTC.